One sample yielded the 3 T cell receptor beta chains listed below, sequenced in a study of cytomegalovirus exposure and HLA in healthy donors. Method: immunoSEQ multiplex PCR; TCRdb's copy keeps in-frame clones and lacks some. The sample holds fewer than 200,000 clones, 70% to 90% seen once. The sample was PBMCs. The receptor set was obtained from a woman in her 30s in good health and CMV-seronegative.

The V call is TRBV4-3, the J call TRBJ1-3; 9 bases align to TRBD1. V gave up 3 bases and J gave up 4 bases; unmatched junction bases: 4. The germline gives CDR1 LGHNA, CDR2 YSLEER. CDR3 length equals 15 residues. This chain's CDR3 is CASSQYRGHGNTIYF. The CDR3 DNA reads as TGCGCCAGCAGCCAGTACAGGGGGCACGGAAACACCATATATTTT.

V usage is TRBV5-6 and J usage is TRBJ1-4, with TRBD1 matching over 8 bases. The CDR3 contains 14 residues. J gave up 8 bases and V 6 bases, and 9 bases lay outside the gene matches. From germline, CDR1 is SGHDT and CDR2 YYEEEE. CDR3 protein: CASIRTGREEKLFF. CDR3 DNA: TGTGCCAGCATTCGGACAGGGAGAGAGGAAAAACTGTTTTTT.

The chain employs TRBV4-3 and TRBJ1-2; D is undetermined. Germline values: CDR1 LGHNA, CDR2 YSLEER. The germline V and J ends were trimmed by 0 bases and 2 bases, with 7 bases remaining between them. There are 14 residues in the CDR3. CDR3 in DNA: TGCGCCAGCAGCCAAGACACGGCGAACTATGGCTACACCTTC. It translates to CASSQDTANYGYTF.